A selection of T cell receptor beta chains follows, all from one sample in a study of patients and donors after allogeneic stem cell transplantation. TCRdb re-called the RT-PCR reads with MiXCR, one entry per CDR3 protein. This sample carries about 74,000 distinct CDR3 sequences, roughly 29% of them seen once, and the ten largest clones take more than 20%. The specimen sequenced was blood, either unsorted or a sorted T cell fraction (not recorded which). The receptors come from a human donor who was either an allogeneic HSCT recipient or a stem cell or donor lymphocyte infusion donor (not recorded which). It is not recorded whose cells these are; they may come from a transplant donor. CDR3s include the opening cysteine and the closing phenylalanine or tryptophan. The order of the fields is clone size, V gene, J gene, D gene, CDR3 DNA, CDR3 protein. A D gene is named only where the DNA matches it firmly. For some rows the clone size is stated as once, few or many, or as a class when expanded; others skip it.

>few|TRBV25-1|TRBJ2-2|TRBD1
TGTGCCAGCACCGGGACAGCGGACCTTAGGTACACCGGGGAGCTGTTTTTT
CASTGTADLRYTGELFF
>few|TRBV5-1|TRBJ1-4|-
TGCGCCAGCAGACGGACAGCTGCAACTAATGAAAAACTGTTTTTT
CASRRTAATNEKLFF
>few|TRBV6-5|TRBJ2-7|TRBD1
TGTGCCAGCAGACCCGGGTCCGGCGACAGGGGCCACGAGCAGTACTTC
CASRPGSGDRGHEQYF
>-|TRBV5-5|TRBJ1-2|-
TGTGCCAGCAGCCCGGCCAGGGGAGCTAACTATGGCTACACCTTC
CASSPARGANYGYTF
>-|TRBV7-6|TRBJ2-6|TRBD1
TGTGCCAGCAGCAGGGACAGGGGGCGCGGTGCTGGGGCCAACGTCCTGACTTTC
CASSRDRGRGAGANVLTF
>-|TRBV20-1|TRBJ1-1|-
TGCAGTGCTCCCCTCTTTATGAACACTGAAGCTTTCTTT
CSAPLFMNTEAFF
>once|TRBV5-1|TRBJ2-7|-
TGCGCCAGCAGCTCGCCAGTTGCGGCAGGGACCTACGAGCAGTACTTC
CASSSPVAAGTYEQYF
>once|TRBV12-3/TRBV12-4|TRBJ2-7|-
TGTGCCAGCAGTTTCCTCGGGGGAAGCGAGCAGTACTTC
CASSFLGGSEQYF
>medium-sized|TRBV5-1|TRBJ1-1|-
TGCGCCAGCAGCTCCGGCGATTGGCCTGAAGCTTTCTTT
CASSSGDWPEAFF
>few|TRBV30|TRBJ1-1|TRBD1
TGTGCCTGGAGTGGGGACAGGGAGGCTTTCTTT
CAWSGDREAFF
>-|TRBV11-3|TRBJ2-1|-
TGTGCCAGCAGCTTAACGAGGGCCGGTGAGCAGTTCTTC
CASSLTRAGEQFF
>-|TRBV3-1|TRBJ2-2|-
TGTGCCAGCAGCCAAGGGTCTAGGGGCACCGGGGAGCTGTTTTTT
CASSQGSRGTGELFF
>-|TRBV6-5|TRBJ1-5|-
TGTGCCAGCAGTTACTCGAGGGGGAATCAGCCCCAGCATTTT
CASSYSRGNQPQHF
>few|TRBV20-1|TRBJ2-2|-
TGCAGTGCTAGTCACAGGACTAATAACACCGGGGAGCTGTTTTTT
CSASHRTNNTGELFF
>-|TRBV6-5|TRBJ2-7|-
TGTGCCAGCAGTGCCGGATTCAGGGGAATGGTCTACGAGCAGTACTTC
CASSAGFRGMVYEQYF
>-|TRBV21-1|TRBJ1-1|-
TGTGCCAGCAGCAATCAGGTGGGACAGGTGGCGGTTAGTGGCACTGAAGCTTTCTTT
CASSNQVGQVAVSGTEAFF
>few|TRBV29-1|TRBJ1-1|-
TGCAGCGTTGTCGCAGGGGAACTAAGGGAAGCTTTCTTT
CSVVAGELREAFF
>few|TRBV18|TRBJ2-5|-
TGTGCCAGCTCACGGGACGGACAAGAGACCCAGTACTTC
CASSRDGQETQYF
>-|TRBV20-1|TRBJ2-7|-
TGCAGTGCTAGAGGGACTAATACTTACGAGCAGTACTTC
CSARGTNTYEQYF
>-|TRBV27|TRBJ1-1|TRBD1
TGTGCCAGCAGTCTTCTGGGACAGGGGATATTTACTGAAGCTTTCTTT
CASSLLGQGIFTEAFF
>-|TRBV30|TRBJ1-1|TRBD1
TGTGCCTGGAGGAGAACAAAAGGGACAGGGGGAACTTCCATGAACACTGAAGCTTTCTTT
CAWRRTKGTGGTSMNTEAFF
>-|TRBV2|TRBJ2-1|-
TGTGCCAGCAGGCCCCGCGGGCGGAGCTCCTACAATGAGCAGTTCTTC
CASRPRGRSSYNEQFF
>-|TRBV4-3|TRBJ2-1|-
TGCGCCAGCAGCCCGGACCCCCCGGGACCCCCCTACAATGAGCAGTTCTTC
CASSPDPPGPPYNEQFF
>once|TRBV9|TRBJ2-1|-
TGTGCCAGCAGCGCGACTGCAAGCGGCGAGCAGTTCTTC
CASSATASGEQFF
>few|TRBV21-1|TRBJ1-1|-
TGTGCCAGCAGCCCGACTTCTTCAGGCGGAGAACAGGATAACACTGAAGCTTTCTTT
CASSPTSSGGEQDNTEAFF
>-|TRBV10-3|TRBJ2-2|-
TGTGCCATCAGTGAATTGGTCCTAATCACCGGGGAGCTGTTTTTT
CAISELVLITGELFF
>-|TRBV10-3|TRBJ1-6|TRBD1
TGTGCCATCAGGGGGACAGGAACCAGCTCCTATAATTCACCCCTCCACTTT
CAIRGTGTSSYNSPLHF
>-|TRBV4-1|TRBJ2-7|TRBD1
TGCGCCAGCAGCCGAGTAGGGGGCAACTACGAGCAGTACTTC
CASSRVGGNYEQYF
>-|TRBV20-1|TRBJ2-3|-
TGCAGTGCTACCGTCACAGATACGCAGTATTTT
CSATVTDTQYF
>many|TRBV6-1|TRBJ1-5|-
TGTGCCAGCAGTGAGAGCAGATCGCTATGGAATCAGCCCCAGCATTTT
CASSESRSLWNQPQHF
>-|TRBV12-3/TRBV12-4|TRBJ1-2|-
TGTGCCAGCAGTTCTGGGGTCTATGGCTACACCTTC
CASSSGVYGYTF
>-|TRBV9|TRBJ1-5|-
TGTGCCAGCAGCGTAGATGGGGCGGGCAATCAGCCCCAGCATTTT
CASSVDGAGNQPQHF
>few|TRBV7-2|TRBJ1-1|-
TGTGCCAGCAGCCTAGCTCGTGGGGGCGGCACTGAAGCTTTCTTT
CASSLARGGGTEAFF
>many|TRBV9|TRBJ1-2|TRBD1
TGTGCCAGCAGCGTAGAGGCAGGGGGTTGGTATGGCTACACCTTC
CASSVEAGGWYGYTF
>-|TRBV4-1|TRBJ2-1|-
TGCGCCAGCAGCCTTGGGCGAACAGGGAATGAGCAGTTCTTC
CASSLGRTGNEQFF
>few|TRBV29-1|TRBJ2-3|-
TGCAGCGTTGTTCCCGCCTGGACCAAGAGCGATACGCAGTATTTT
CSVVPAWTKSDTQYF
>-|TRBV29-1|TRBJ2-7|TRBD1
TGCAGCGCCGGACAGGGACGGGGCTACGAGCAGTACTTC
CSAGQGRGYEQYF
>-|TRBV5-1|TRBJ2-3|TRBD2
TGCGCCAGCAGCTTGGTTCCGGGGGGAGGAGATACGCAGTATTTT
CASSLVPGGGDTQYF
>-|TRBV29-1|TRBJ2-7|-
TGCAGCGTTGGGGGAGCAGTGTACGAGCAGTACTTC
CSVGGAVYEQYF
>-|TRBV6-5|TRBJ2-7|TRBD2
TGTGCCAGCAGTTACTCCCTAGCGGGGGCAGGCTACGAGCAGTACTTC
CASSYSLAGAGYEQYF
>few|TRBV14|TRBJ1-6|-
TGTGCCAGCACTGCAGGGACGAATTCACCCCTCCACTTT
CASTAGTNSPLHF
>few|TRBV30|TRBJ1-1|-
TGTGCCTGGAGTAGCTGGAGAGGGGTTGCCACTGAAGCTTTCTTT
CAWSSWRGVATEAFF
>few|TRBV18|TRBJ1-6|-
TGTGCCAGCTCACCCGCCAGTAAGGATTCACCCCTCCACTTT
CASSPASKDSPLHF
>-|TRBV10-3|TRBJ1-5|-
TGTGCCATCAGTGAGTCTAGGGATGGCAATCAGCCCCAGCATTTT
CAISESRDGNQPQHF
>many|TRBV5-1|TRBJ1-3|-
TGCGCCAGCAGCTTGGCCAGCTACTCTGGAAACACCATATATTTT
CASSLASYSGNTIYF
>few|TRBV4-2|TRBJ2-7|-
TGTGCCAGCAGCCAAGAGGGGGCGACCTTCTCCTACGAGCAGTACTTC
CASSQEGATFSYEQYF
>-|TRBV6-1|TRBJ1-2|-
TGTGCCAGCAGTGAACAGGAGTCAGACTATGGCTACACCTTC
CASSEQESDYGYTF
>few|TRBV7-9|TRBJ2-1|TRBD2
TGTGCCAGCAGCCGAACTAGCGGGGGACTTAATGAGCAGTTCTTC
CASSRTSGGLNEQFF
>-|TRBV5-1|TRBJ2-3|TRBD2
TGCGCCAGCACCCTAGCGGGGGGAACTACAGATACGCAGTATTTT
CASTLAGGTTDTQYF
>-|TRBV18|TRBJ1-2|-
TGTGCCAGCTCACCAGAGGAGCTCTATGGCTACACCTTC
CASSPEELYGYTF
>-|TRBV12-3/TRBV12-4|TRBJ2-1|TRBD2
TGTGCCAGCAGTTTAGCTAGCGGGGTAAGCAATGAGCAGTTCTTC
CASSLASGVSNEQFF
>-|TRBV12-3/TRBV12-4|TRBJ1-5|-
TGTGCCAGCAGCTTACAGCTCAATCAGCCCCAGCATTTT
CASSLQLNQPQHF